This TCR beta chain emerged from a study of cytomegalovirus exposure and HLA in healthy donors. The CDR3 covers 14 residues. Germline CDR1 reads MNHEY; CDR2 reads SVGAGI. Deletions cut 6 bases from V and 4 bases from J, with 15 bases between. With 60 Vbeta and 13 Jbeta primers, the PCR was carried out. Clones were sequenced by immunoSEQ multiplex PCR, and TCRdb holds only the in-frame ones, with some missing. The listing contains approximately 79,000 clones. J is TRBJ1-1 and V is TRBV6-5, with D hard to call. Sequencing was carried out using PBMCs. The receptor comes from a man in his forties in good health and CMV-seronegative. CDR3 amino acids: CASSRDQVVTEAFF. As DNA, the CDR3 is TGTGCCAGCAGCCGTGACCAGGTGGTCACTGAAGCTTTCTTT.